The present T cell receptor (beta chain) was sequenced within a study of T-cell reconstitution after alpha-beta-depleted transplantation in children. From germline, CDR1 is MDHEN and CDR2 SYDVKM. The CDR3 consists of 18 residues. With 5 bases removed from V and 7 bases from J, the gap between germline ends came to 27 bases. Ten or more counts support this clonotype. Unique molecular identifiers were incorporated into the prepared TCRbeta library. TCRdb recomputed calls from the PCR reads with MiXCR, one row per CDR3 protein. The sample yields approximately 500,000 distinct CDR3 sequences, roughly a tenth seen once.

The clonotype originates from a child aged 2-15 years with inherited bone marrow failure, due to receive a stem cell transplant. This chain links TRBV28 with TRBJ2-1; TRBD1 is a possible D gene (5 bases). Sequenced material: PBMCs, taken before TCRalphabeta/CD19-depleted stem cell transplant. This chain's CDR3 is CASSLMGQTAQLFNEQFF. The CDR3 coding sequence is TGTGCCAGCAGTCTGATGGGCCAGACAGCCCAATTGTTTAATGAGCAGTTCTTC.